These T cell receptor beta chains were read from a single sample in a study of shared clonotypes between healthy human individuals. TCRdb keeps only in-frame clones here, not all; method: immunoSEQ multiplex PCR. The data contain approximately 1,500,000 clones, roughly 96% of them singletons. Sequencing was carried out using naive CD4+ T cells sorted from blood. These receptors came from a man aged 30-40 years in good health. CDR3s include the opening cysteine and the closing phenylalanine or tryptophan. A D gene is named only where the DNA matches it firmly. Part of the rows lack a size; the others show once, few, many or a class for expanded clones.

j_gene	d_gene	abundance	v_gene	CDR3nt	CDR3aa
TRBJ2-2	TRBD2	-	TRBV7-9	TGTGCCAGCAGCTTACCGGGACTAGCGGGAAACACCGGGGAGCTGTTTTTT	CASSLPGLAGNTGELFF
TRBJ2-1	TRBD2	-	TRBV9	TGTGCCAGCAGCGTAGGGGCGGGGGACCATGGTGAGCAGTTCTTC	CASSVGAGDHGEQFF
TRBJ1-2	-	once	TRBV7-9	TGTGCCAGCAGCTTGGCCCTCCGGCTAAAGGGGCTTGGCTACACCTTC	CASSLALRLKGLGYTF
TRBJ1-5	-	-	TRBV28	TGTGCCAGCAGTTTACGGGGTCAGCCCCAGCATTTT	CASSLRGQPQHF
TRBJ1-2	TRBD1	few	TRBV18	TGTGCCAGCTCACCGCAGGGGGCTAGTGGCTACACCTTC	CASSPQGASGYTF
TRBJ1-1	TRBD1	-	TRBV19	TGTGCCAGTAGAATACAGGGGGCGGGGGCTGAAGCTTTCTTT	CASRIQGAGAEAFF
TRBJ2-1	TRBD2	-	TRBV9	TGTGCCAACAGCTCGGTCGGACTAGCGGGAGGTAGTTACAATGAGCAGTTCTTC	CANSSVGLAGGSYNEQFF
TRBJ2-3	-	-	TRBV7-2	TGTGCCAGCGAGAAAGGAGTGGGCACAGATACGCAGTATTTT	CASEKGVGTDTQYF
TRBJ2-3	-	-	TRBV11-2	TGTGCCAGCAGCCCGGCGACGGCAGATACGCAGTATTTT	CASSPATADTQYF
TRBJ2-7	-	-	TRBV28	TGTGCCAGCGGGATTCTAACAGACGAGCAGTACTTC	CASGILTDEQYF
TRBJ2-3	-	-	TRBV7-2	TGTGCCAGCCGTTTCGGAGTGTTGGATACGCAGTATTTT	CASRFGVLDTQYF
TRBJ2-1	TRBD1	-	TRBV6-5	TGTGCCAGCAGTGTACAGGGGCGGAATGAGCAGTTCTTC	CASSVQGRNEQFF
TRBJ2-1	-	once	TRBV29-1	TGCAGCGTTGAAGGACCGTTCGACTACAATGAGCAGTTCTTC	CSVEGPFDYNEQFF
TRBJ2-7	-	-	TRBV19	TGTGCCAGTAGTATAGTTTTGGGCGAGCAGTACTTC	CASSIVLGEQYF
TRBJ1-2	TRBD1	-	TRBV6-4	TGTGCCAGCAGTGCCGAGGGGACAGGGGGACCCCCACTCTATGGCTACACCTTC	CASSAEGTGGPPLYGYTF
TRBJ2-2	-	once	TRBV5-1	TGCGCCAGCAGTCCACAGGGTACCGGGGAGCTGTTTTTT	CASSPQGTGELFF
TRBJ2-7	-	-	TRBV11-3	TGTGCCAGCAGCTCTACAGGGTTCGAGCAGTACTTC	CASSSTGFEQYF
TRBJ2-1	-	-	TRBV18	TGTGCCAGCTCCCGCCCAGCGGGCCACTACAATGAGCAGTTCTTC	CASSRPAGHYNEQFF
TRBJ1-2	-	-	TRBV28	TGTGCCAGCAGGACGGGCGGGGCAGGGCAAGGCTACACCTTC	CASRTGGAGQGYTF
TRBJ2-7	TRBD2	-	TRBV6-1	TGTGCCAGCAGTGGGGGACTAGCCCTACCACTACGCTACGAGCAGTACTTC	CASSGGLALPLRYEQYF
TRBJ2-1	TRBD1	-	TRBV4-1	TGCGCCAGCAGCCAGGGACAGGACTACAATGAGCAGTTCTTC	CASSQGQDYNEQFF
TRBJ2-2	-	-	TRBV28	TGTGCCAGCAACAACCGGGACTTTTATGAACCGGGGAAGCTGTTTTTT	CASNNRDFYEPGKLFF
TRBJ2-7	TRBD2	-	TRBV5-6	TGTGCCAGCAGCCACTCGGGAGGTAAAGAGGACTACGAGCAGTACTTC	CASSHSGGKEDYEQYF
TRBJ2-5	-	-	TRBV29-1	TGCAGCGTTGAATCCTTCGAGGCGGGGACCCAGTACTTC	CSVESFEAGTQYF
TRBJ2-7	TRBD1	-	TRBV14	TGTGCCAGCAGCCAGGGCAGGGGGCGAGGGAGCTCCTACGAGCAGTACTTC	CASSQGRGRGSSYEQYF
TRBJ2-5	TRBD2	-	TRBV5-1	TGCGCCAGCAGCTTGGGCCCCGCCAGCGGGAGAGGAGAGACCCAGTACTTC	CASSLGPASGRGETQYF
TRBJ2-3	-	-	TRBV28	TGTGCCAGCAGTTTTTCGGCTAGCGGCACAGATACGCAGTATTTT	CASSFSASGTDTQYF
TRBJ2-7	TRBD2	-	TRBV7-2	TGTGCCAGCAGCTTAGGCGGGAGGCCGTTCGAGCAGTACTTC	CASSLGGRPFEQYF
TRBJ2-3	TRBD2	-	TRBV6-6	TGTGCCAGCAGTTACTCGCTAGCGGGAATGGATACGCAGTATTTT	CASSYSLAGMDTQYF
TRBJ2-3	TRBD2	-	TRBV28	TGTGCCAGCAGCACCCCGCTGACTAGCGGGAGGGCATATACGCAGTATTTT	CASSTPLTSGRAYTQYF
TRBJ1-3	TRBD1	-	TRBV9	TGTGCCAGCAGCGTAGCTGTGACAGGGAGCACAGGACCTACACCTGGAAACACCATATATTTT	CASSVAVTGSTGPTPGNTIYF
TRBJ2-1	-	-	TRBV9	TGTGCCAGCAGCGTCGGAGCCTACAATGAGCAGTTCTTC	CASSVGAYNEQFF
TRBJ1-2	TRBD1	-	TRBV4-1	TGCGCCAGCAGCCGAGGACAGGGGTCGAACTATGGCTACACCTTC	CASSRGQGSNYGYTF
TRBJ2-3	-	-	TRBV5-1	TGCGCCAGCAGCTTGGGGTGGGGAGAAGGGGACACAGATACGCAGTATTTT	CASSLGWGEGDTDTQYF
TRBJ2-1	TRBD2	-	TRBV6-4	TGTGCCAGCAGCGTGGAGGCTAGCGGCTACAATGAGCAGTTCTTC	CASSVEASGYNEQFF
TRBJ2-5	TRBD1	-	TRBV7-2	TGTGCCAGCAGACCCACAGGGGCCAAAGAGACCCAGTACTTC	CASRPTGAKETQYF
TRBJ2-5	-	-	TRBV6-5	TGTGCCAGCAGAAGGACAGTCCAAGAGACCCAGTACTTC	CASRRTVQETQYF
TRBJ2-3	TRBD2	-	TRBV10-2	TGCGCCAGCAAAGCTAGCGGGAAGGATACGCAGTATTTT	CASKASGKDTQYF
TRBJ2-3	-	-	TRBV2	TGTGCCAGCCAGGACAGCCTAACCACAGATACGCAGTATTTT	CASQDSLTTDTQYF
TRBJ2-4	-	-	TRBV29-1	TGCAGCGTTGAGGTCGGAGCCAAAAACATTCAGTACTTC	CSVEVGAKNIQYF
TRBJ2-5	-	-	TRBV7-9	TGTGCCAGCGGCATTCGACAGGAAGAGACCCAGTACTTC	CASGIRQEETQYF